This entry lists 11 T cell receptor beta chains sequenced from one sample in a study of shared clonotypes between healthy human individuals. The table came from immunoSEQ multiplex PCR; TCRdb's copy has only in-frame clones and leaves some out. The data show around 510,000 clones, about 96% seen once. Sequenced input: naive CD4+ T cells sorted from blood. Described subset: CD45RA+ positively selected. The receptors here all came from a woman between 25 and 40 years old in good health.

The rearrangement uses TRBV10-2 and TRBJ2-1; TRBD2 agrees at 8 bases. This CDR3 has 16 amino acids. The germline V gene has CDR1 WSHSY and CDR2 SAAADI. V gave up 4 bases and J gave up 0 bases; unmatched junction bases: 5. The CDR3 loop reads CASSVLAGRSYNEQFF. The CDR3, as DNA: TGCGCCAGCAGTGTGCTAGCGGGCCGCTCCTACAATGAGCAGTTCTTC.

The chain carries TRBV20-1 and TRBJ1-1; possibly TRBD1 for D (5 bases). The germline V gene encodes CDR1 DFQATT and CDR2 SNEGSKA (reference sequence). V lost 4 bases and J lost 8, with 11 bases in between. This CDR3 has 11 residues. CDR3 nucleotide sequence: TGCAGTGCTACCTCAGGGCCCGAAGCTTTCTTT. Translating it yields CSATSGPEAFF.

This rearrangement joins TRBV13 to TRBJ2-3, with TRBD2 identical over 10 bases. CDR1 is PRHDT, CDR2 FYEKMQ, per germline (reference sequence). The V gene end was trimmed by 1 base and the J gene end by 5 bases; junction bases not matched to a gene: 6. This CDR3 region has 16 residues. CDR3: CASSLVKREGRDTQYF. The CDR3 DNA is TGTGCCAGCAGCTTAGTAAAGCGGGAGGGGAGAGATACGCAGTATTTT. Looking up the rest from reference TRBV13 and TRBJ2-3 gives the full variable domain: AAGVIQSPRHLIKEKRETATLKCYPIPRHDTVYWYQQGPGQDPQFLISFYEKMQSDKGSIPDRFSAQQFSDYHSELNMSSLELGDSALYFCASSLVKREGRDTQYFGPGTRLTVL.

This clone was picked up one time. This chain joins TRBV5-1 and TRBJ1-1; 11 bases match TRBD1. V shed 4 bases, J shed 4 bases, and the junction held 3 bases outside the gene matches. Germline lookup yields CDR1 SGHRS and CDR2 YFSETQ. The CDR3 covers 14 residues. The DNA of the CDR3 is TGCGCCAGCAGCAGGGGACAGGGGGGCACTGAAGCTTTCTTT. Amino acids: CASSRGQGGTEAFF. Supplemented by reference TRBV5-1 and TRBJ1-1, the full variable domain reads KAGVTQTPRYLIKTRGQQVTLSCSPISGHRSVSWYQQTPGQGLQFLFEYFSETQRNKGNFPGRFSGRQFSNSRSEMNVSTLELGDSALYLCASSRGQGGTEAFFGQGTRLTVV.

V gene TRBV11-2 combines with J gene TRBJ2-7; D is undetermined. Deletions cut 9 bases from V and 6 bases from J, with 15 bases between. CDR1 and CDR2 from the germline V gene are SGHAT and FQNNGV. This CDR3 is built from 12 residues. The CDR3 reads CASAPVLGEQYF. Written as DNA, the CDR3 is TGTGCCAGTGCCCCAGTCTTGGGCGAGCAGTACTTC.

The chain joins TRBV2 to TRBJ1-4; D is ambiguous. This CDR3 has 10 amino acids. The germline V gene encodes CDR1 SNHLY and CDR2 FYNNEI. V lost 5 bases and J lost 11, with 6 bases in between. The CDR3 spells CASSSGKLFF. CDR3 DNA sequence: TGTGCCAGCAGTTCGGGGAAACTGTTTTTT.

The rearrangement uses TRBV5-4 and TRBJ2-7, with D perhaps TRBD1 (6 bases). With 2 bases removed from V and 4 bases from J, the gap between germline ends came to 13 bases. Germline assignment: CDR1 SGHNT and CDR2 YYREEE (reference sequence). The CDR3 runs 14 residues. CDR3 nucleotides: TGTGCCAGCAGCTTTGGGGGCCGAAATTACGAGCAGTACTTC. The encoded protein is CASSFGGRNYEQYF.

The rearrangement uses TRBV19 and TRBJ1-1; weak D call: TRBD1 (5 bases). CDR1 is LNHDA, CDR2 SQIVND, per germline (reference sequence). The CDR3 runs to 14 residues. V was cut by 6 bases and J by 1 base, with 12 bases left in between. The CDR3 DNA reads TGTGCCAGTAGGATACAGGCCACGAACACTGAAGCTTTCTTT. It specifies CASRIQATNTEAFF.

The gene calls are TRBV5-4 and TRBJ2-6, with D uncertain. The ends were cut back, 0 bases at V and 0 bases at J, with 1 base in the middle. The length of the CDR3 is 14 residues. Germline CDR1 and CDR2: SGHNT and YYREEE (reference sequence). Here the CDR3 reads CASSLVSGANVLTF. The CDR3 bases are TGTGCCAGCAGCTTGGTCTCTGGGGCCAACGTCCTGACTTTC.

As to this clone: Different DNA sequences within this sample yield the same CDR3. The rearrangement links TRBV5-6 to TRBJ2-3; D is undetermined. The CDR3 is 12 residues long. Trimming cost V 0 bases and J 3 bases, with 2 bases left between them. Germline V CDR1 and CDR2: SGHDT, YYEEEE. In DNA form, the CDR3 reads TGTGCCAGCAGCTTGGATACAGATACGCAGTATTTT. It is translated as CASSLDTDTQYF.

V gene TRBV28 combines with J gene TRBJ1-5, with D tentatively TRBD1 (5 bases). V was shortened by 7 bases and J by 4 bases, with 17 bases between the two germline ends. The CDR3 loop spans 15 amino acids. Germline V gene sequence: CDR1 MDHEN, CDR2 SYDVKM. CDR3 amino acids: CASKTGTVINQPQHF. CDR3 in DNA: TGTGCCAGCAAAACCGGGACGGTGATTAATCAGCCCCAGCATTTT.